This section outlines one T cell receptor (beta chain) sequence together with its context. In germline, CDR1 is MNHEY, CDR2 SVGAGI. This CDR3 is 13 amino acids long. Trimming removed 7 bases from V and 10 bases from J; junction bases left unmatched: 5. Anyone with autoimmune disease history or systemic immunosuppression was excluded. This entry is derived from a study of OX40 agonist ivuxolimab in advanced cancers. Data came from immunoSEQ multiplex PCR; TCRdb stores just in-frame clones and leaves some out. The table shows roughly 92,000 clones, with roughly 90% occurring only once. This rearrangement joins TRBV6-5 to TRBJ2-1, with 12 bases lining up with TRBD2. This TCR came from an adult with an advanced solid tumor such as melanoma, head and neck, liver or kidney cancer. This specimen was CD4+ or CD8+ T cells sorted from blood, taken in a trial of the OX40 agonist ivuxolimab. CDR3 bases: TGTGCCAGCAACGGACTAGCGGGAAGGGAGCAGTTCTTC. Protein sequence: CASNGLAGREQFF.